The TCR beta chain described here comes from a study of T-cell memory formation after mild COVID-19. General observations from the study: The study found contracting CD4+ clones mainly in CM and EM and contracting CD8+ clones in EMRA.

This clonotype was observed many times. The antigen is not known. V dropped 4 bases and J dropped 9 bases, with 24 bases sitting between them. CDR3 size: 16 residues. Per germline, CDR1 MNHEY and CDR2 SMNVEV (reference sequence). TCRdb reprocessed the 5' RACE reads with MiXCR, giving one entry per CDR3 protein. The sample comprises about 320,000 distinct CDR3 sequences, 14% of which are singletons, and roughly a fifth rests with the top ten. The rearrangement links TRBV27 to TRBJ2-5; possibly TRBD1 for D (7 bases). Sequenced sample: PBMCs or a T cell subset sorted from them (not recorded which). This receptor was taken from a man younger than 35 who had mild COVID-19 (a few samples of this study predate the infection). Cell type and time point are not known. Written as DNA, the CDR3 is TGTGCCAGCAGTTCTGCGGGACAGCCTTTGAGGGGGGCCCAGTACTTC. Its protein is CASSSAGQPLRGAQYF.